The source of this T cell receptor (beta chain) is a study of OX40 agonist ivuxolimab in advanced cancers. This table comes from immunoSEQ multiplex PCR, and its TCRdb copy is limited to in-frame clones, with some not included. The table lists 59,000 or so clones, 82% of them singletons. General observations from the study: CD4+ and CD8+ T cells in blood underwent clonal expansion by week 6 at 0.1 to 3.0 mg/kg.

Of note for this clone: Antigen unknown.

The sample was CD4+ or CD8+ T cells sorted from blood, taken in a trial of the OX40 agonist ivuxolimab. The source is an adult with an advanced solid tumor such as melanoma, head and neck, liver or kidney cancer.

As DNA, the CDR3 is TGTGCCAGCAGCCGGGTGGCTAATGAAAAACTGTTTTTT. This sequence encodes CASSRVANEKLFF. The chain joins TRBV9 to TRBJ1-4; D gene uncertain. This CDR3 has 13 amino acids. V dropped 4 bases and J dropped 3 bases, with 7 bases sitting between them. Germline values: CDR1 SGDLS, CDR2 YYNGEE. The full variable domain, its missing parts supplied by reference TRBV9 and TRBJ1-4, is DSGVTQTPKHLITATGQRVTLRCSPRSGDLSVYWYQQSLDQGLQFLIQYYNGEERAKGNILERFSAQQFPDLHSELNLSSLELGDSALYFCASSRVANEKLFFGSGTQLSVL.